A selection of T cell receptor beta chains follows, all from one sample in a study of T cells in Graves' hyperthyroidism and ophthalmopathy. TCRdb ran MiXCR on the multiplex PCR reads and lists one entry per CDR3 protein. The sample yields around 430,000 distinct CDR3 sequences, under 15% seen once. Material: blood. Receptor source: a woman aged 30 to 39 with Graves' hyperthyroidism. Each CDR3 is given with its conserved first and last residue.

CDR3aa: CASSLSSGGSSYNEQFF; len: 17; v_gene: TRBV7-3; j_gene: TRBJ2-1
CDR3aa: CASTKGSGNTIYF; len: 13; v_gene: TRBV6-1; j_gene: TRBJ1-3
CDR3aa: CSASRGVSYGYTF; len: 13; v_gene: TRBV20-1; j_gene: TRBJ1-2
CDR3aa: CASSQMGGKETQYF; len: 14; v_gene: TRBV3-1; j_gene: TRBJ2-5
CDR3aa: CSASHGTGTYEQYF; len: 14; v_gene: TRBV20-1; j_gene: TRBJ2-7
CDR3aa: CASSLLGQDNSPLHF; len: 15; v_gene: TRBV2; j_gene: TRBJ1-6
CDR3aa: CASTGNRVATDTQYF; len: 15; v_gene: TRBV2; j_gene: TRBJ2-3
CDR3aa: CASSEFPDLSGNTIYF; len: 16; v_gene: TRBV10-2; j_gene: TRBJ1-3
CDR3aa: CASSRTDRAGGTYEQYF; len: 17; v_gene: TRBV7-8; j_gene: TRBJ2-7
CDR3aa: CASSASGGDIQYF; len: 13; v_gene: TRBV2; j_gene: TRBJ2-4
CDR3aa: CASSLGAGTNSPLHF; len: 15; v_gene: TRBV5-1; j_gene: TRBJ1-6
CDR3aa: CASSGDRVNTEAFF; len: 14; v_gene: TRBV10-1; j_gene: TRBJ1-1
CDR3aa: CASRVGQGILEQYF; len: 14; v_gene: TRBV2; j_gene: TRBJ2-7
CDR3aa: CASSYRPSGRNEQFF; len: 15; v_gene: TRBV6-5; j_gene: TRBJ2-1
CDR3aa: CASSSTGTDYNEQFF; len: 15; v_gene: TRBV28; j_gene: TRBJ2-1
CDR3aa: CASSLATANGYTF; len: 13; v_gene: TRBV7-9; j_gene: TRBJ1-2
CDR3aa: CASSFTAKYQETQYF; len: 15; v_gene: TRBV27; j_gene: TRBJ2-5
CDR3aa: CASREGVGAFF; len: 11; v_gene: TRBV6-1; j_gene: TRBJ1-1
CDR3aa: CASSVGTSGRNNEQFF; len: 16; v_gene: TRBV9; j_gene: TRBJ2-1
CDR3aa: CAIRGSTGELFF; len: 12; v_gene: TRBV10-3; j_gene: TRBJ2-2
CDR3aa: CASSVAGLDSYYNEQFF; len: 17; v_gene: TRBV7-9; j_gene: TRBJ2-1
CDR3aa: CASSASAFSTDTQYF; len: 15; v_gene: TRBV9; j_gene: TRBJ2-3
CDR3aa: CASSPGQREGEQYF; len: 14; v_gene: TRBV12-3/TRBV12-4; j_gene: TRBJ2-7